The present TCR beta chain was sequenced within a study of blood T cell repertoires in COVID-19. As originally analysed: Using reference gene primer amplification, nucleated cell counts were estimated. Method: immunoSEQ multiplex PCR; TCRdb's copy keeps in-frame clones and lacks some. V, J and clone size are those of that table, while D and trimming were read from the DNA. The data hold 260,000 or so clones, with 88% observed a single time. The sample taken for sequencing was peripheral blood. This receptor was taken from a man between 18 and 35 years old with active or convalescent COVID-19.

The CDR3 sequence is CASSLRTGGFDTF. CDR3 DNA sequence: TGTGCCAGCAGCTTAAGGACAGGGGGTTTTGACACCTTC. The J gene is TRBJ1-2, the V gene TRBV7-9, with TRBD1 matching 10 bases. The CDR3 is made up of 13 amino acids. Germline V gene data show CDR1 as SEHNR and CDR2 as FQNEAQ (reference sequence). After removal of 2 bases from V and 12 bases from J, the junction contained 6 bases not matched to a gene.